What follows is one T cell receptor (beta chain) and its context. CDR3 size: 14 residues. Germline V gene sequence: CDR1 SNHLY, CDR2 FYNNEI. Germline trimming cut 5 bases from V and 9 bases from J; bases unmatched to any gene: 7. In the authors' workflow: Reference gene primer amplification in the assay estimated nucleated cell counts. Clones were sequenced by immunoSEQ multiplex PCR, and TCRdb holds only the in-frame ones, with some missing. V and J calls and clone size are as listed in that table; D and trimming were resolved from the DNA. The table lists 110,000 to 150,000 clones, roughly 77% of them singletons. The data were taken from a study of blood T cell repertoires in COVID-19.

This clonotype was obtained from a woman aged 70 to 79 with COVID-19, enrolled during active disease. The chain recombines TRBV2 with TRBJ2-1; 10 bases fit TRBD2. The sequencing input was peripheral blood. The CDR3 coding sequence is TGTGCCAGCAGTATAAGCGGGGGGGCCAGTGAGCAGTTCTTC. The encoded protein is CASSISGGASEQFF.